This T cell receptor (beta chain) came from a study of cytomegalovirus exposure and HLA in healthy donors. Findings and limits, study-wide: Being indistinguishable, some V segments were excluded, TRBV6-2 and TRBV6-3 among them. Reportedly, diagnosis of cytomegalovirus status by the classifier showed high specificity and sensitivity. Sequencing depth across donors, presence/absence analyses assumed, was roughly uniform.

For this clone: Its antigen remains unknown.

Germline values: CDR1 SGHAT, CDR2 FQNNGV. The CDR3 sequence is 14 residues long. Trimming stripped 1 base from V and 10 bases from J, with 16 bases between. The PCR ran on 60 Vbeta and 13 Jbeta primers. In the original workflow: Roughly 80 million unique TCR beta chains, 9 million to 11 million shared, were counted in a later analysis. TCRdb's table, derived via immunoSEQ multiplex PCR, lists solely in-frame clones and lacks some. V, J and clone size reflect that table, while D and trimming were determined from the DNA. The repertoire has around 110,000 clones, roughly 80% of them found once; the top ten carry roughly 23%.

The sequencing input was PBMCs. The receptor was isolated from a man aged 25 to 40 in good health and CMV-seropositive. J is TRBJ1-1 and V is TRBV11-2, with D hard to call. The CDR3 loop reads CASSLAVEGYRAFF. As DNA, the CDR3 is TGTGCCAGCAGCTTAGCCGTGGAGGGCTACCGAGCTTTCTTT.